This T cell receptor beta chain comes out of a study of T cell responses to AZD1222 COVID-19 vaccine. Sequenced by immunoSEQ multiplex PCR; TCRdb stores in-frame clones only, minus some. The sample lists tens of thousands of clones, 85% to 90% occurring once. As concerns this clone: The antigen remains unidentified.

Germline CDR1 is MNHEY and CDR2 is SMNVEV (reference sequence). The CDR3 has 15 amino acids. V lost 6 bases, J lost 8 bases, and 17 bases lay in between. Study findings and constraints: Donor demographics were predominantly white British with a female majority; clonal diversity may be underestimated. Targeting of unmutated variant regions was reportedly seen in nearly half of spike-specific TCRs.

J is TRBJ1-6 and V is TRBV27, with D perhaps matching TRBD1 (5 bases). The sample consisted of peripheral blood, taken 28 days after the second AZD1222 dose. This TCR came from an adult who received the AZD1222 COVID-19 vaccine. The CDR3 region is CASSLGFGDYSPLHF. The CDR3, as DNA: TGTGCCAGCAGCCTAGGTTTTGGGGACTATTCACCCCTCCACTTT.